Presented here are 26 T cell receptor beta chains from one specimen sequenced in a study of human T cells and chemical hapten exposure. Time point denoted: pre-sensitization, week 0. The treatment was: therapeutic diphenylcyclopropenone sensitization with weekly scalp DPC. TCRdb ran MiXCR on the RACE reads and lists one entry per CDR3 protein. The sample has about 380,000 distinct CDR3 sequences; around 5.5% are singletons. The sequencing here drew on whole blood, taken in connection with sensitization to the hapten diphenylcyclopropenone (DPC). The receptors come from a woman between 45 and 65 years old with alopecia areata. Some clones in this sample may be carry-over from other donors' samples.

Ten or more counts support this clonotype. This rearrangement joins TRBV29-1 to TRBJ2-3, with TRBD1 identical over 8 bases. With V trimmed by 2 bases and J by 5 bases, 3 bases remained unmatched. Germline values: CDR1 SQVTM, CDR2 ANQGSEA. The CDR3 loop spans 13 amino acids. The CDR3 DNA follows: TGCAGCGTTGAACCCGGGACAGGAGATACGCAGTATTTT. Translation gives CSVEPGTGDTQYF.

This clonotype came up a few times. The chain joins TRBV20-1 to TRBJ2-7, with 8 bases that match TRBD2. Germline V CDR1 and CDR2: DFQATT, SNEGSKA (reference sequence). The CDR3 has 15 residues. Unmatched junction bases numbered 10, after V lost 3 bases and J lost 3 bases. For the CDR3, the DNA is TGCAGTGCTAGGAACCCAGCGGGAGCTCGCTACGAGCAGTACTTC. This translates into CSARNPAGARYEQYF.

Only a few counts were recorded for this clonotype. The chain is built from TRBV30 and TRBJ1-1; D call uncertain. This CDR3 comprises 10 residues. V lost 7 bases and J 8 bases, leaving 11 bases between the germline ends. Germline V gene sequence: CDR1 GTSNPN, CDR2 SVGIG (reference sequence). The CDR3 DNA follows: TGTGCCTTTGGCCCCTCCGAAGCTTTCTTT. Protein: CAFGPSEAFF.

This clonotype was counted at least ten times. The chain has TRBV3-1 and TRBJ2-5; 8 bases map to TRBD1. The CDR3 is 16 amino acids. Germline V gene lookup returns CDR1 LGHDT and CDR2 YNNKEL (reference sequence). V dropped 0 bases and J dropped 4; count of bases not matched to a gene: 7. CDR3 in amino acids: CASSQDLGTGRETQYF. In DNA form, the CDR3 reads TGTGCCAGCAGCCAAGATCTAGGGACAGGTAGAGAGACCCAGTACTTC.

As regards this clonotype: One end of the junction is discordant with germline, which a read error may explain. The CDR3: CASGLSTYSGNTIYF. The CDR3 DNA sequence: TGTGCCAGCGGCTTATCAACGTACTCTGGAAACACCATATATTTT. The chain has TRBV5-6 and TRBJ1-3; D ambiguous. The germline CDR1 and CDR2 sequences are SGHDT and YYEEEE. The CDR3 is made up of 15 amino acids.

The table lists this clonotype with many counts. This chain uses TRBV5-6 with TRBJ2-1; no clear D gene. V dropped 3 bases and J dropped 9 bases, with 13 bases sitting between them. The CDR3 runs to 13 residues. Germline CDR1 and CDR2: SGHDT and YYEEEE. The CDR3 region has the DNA TGTGCCAGCAGCTCCCCCCCCGCGAGTGAGCAGTTCTTC. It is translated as CASSSPPASEQFF. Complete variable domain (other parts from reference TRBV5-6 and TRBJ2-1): DAGVTQSPTHLIKTRGQQVTLRCSPKSGHDTVSWYQQALGQGPQFIFQYYEEEERQRGNFPDRFSGHQFPNYSSELNVNALLLGDSALYLCASSSPPASEQFFGPGTRLTVL.

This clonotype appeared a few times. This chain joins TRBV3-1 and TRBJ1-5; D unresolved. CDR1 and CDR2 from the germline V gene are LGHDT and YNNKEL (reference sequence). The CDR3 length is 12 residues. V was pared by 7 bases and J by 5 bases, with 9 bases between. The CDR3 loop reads CASIRDYQPQHF. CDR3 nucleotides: TGTGCCAGCATTAGGGATTATCAGCCCCAGCATTTT. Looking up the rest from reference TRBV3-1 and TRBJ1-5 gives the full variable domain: DTAVSQTPKYLVTQMGNDKSIKCEQNLGHDTMYWYKQDSKKFLKIMFSYNNKELIINETVPNRFSPKSPDKAHLNLHINSLELGDSAVYFCASIRDYQPQHFGDGTRLSIL.

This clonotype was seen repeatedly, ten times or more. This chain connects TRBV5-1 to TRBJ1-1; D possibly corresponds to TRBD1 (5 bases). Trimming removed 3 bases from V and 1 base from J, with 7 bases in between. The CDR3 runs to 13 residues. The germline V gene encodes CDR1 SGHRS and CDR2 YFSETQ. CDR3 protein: CASSWTQNTEAFF. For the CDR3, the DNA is TGCGCCAGCAGCTGGACACAGAACACTGAAGCTTTCTTT.

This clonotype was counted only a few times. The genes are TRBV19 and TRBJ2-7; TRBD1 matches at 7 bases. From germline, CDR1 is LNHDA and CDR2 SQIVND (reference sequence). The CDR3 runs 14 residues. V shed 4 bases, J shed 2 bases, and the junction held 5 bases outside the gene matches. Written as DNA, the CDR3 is TGTGCCAGTAGTACGTACACAGGGGCCTACGAGCAGTACTTC. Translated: CASSTYTGAYEQYF. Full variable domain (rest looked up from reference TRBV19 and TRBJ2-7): DGGITQSPKYLFRKEGQNVTLSCEQNLNHDAMYWYRQDPGQGLRLIYYSQIVNDFQKGDIAEGYSVSREKKESFPLTVTSAQKNPTAFYLCASSTYTGAYEQYFGPGTRLTVT.

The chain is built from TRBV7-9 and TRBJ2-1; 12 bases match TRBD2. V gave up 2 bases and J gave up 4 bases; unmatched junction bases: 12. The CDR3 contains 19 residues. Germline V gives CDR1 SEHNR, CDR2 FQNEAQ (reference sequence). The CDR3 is CASSLRPSSGGARYNEQFF. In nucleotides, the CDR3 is TGTGCCAGCAGCTTAAGGCCCTCTAGCGGGGGGGCTCGGTACAATGAGCAGTTCTTC.

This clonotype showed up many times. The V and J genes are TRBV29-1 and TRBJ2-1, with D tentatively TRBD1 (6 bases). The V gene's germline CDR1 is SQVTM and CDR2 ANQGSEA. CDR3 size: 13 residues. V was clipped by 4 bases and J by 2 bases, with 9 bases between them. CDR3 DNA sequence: TGCAGCGTTGGACGGACAGCCTACAATGAGCAGTTCTTC. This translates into CSVGRTAYNEQFF.

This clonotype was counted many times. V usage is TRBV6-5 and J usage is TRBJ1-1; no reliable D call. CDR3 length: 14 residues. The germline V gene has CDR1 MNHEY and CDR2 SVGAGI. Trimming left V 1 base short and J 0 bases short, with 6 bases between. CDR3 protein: CASSYYGMNTEAFF. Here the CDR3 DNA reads TGTGCCAGCAGTTACTACGGGATGAACACTGAAGCTTTCTTT.

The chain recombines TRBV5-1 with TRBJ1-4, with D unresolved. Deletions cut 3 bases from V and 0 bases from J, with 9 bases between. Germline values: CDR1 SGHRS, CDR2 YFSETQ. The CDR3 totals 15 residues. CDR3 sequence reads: CASSSGSSTNEKLFF. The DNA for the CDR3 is TGCGCCAGCAGCTCCGGATCATCAACTAATGAAAAACTGTTTTTT.

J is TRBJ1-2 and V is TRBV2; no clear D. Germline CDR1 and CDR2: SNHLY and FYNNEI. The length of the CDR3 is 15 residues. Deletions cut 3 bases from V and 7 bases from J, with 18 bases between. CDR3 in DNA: TGTGCCAGCAGTGATCCCGGAGGACCCTGGGGTGGCTACACCTTC. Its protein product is CASSDPGGPWGGYTF. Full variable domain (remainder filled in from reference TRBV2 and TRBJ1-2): EPEVTQTPSHQVTQMGQEVILRCVPISNHLYFYWYRQILGQKVEFLVSFYNNEISEKSEIFDDQFSVERPDGSNFTLKIRSTKLEDSAMYFCASSDPGGPWGGYTFGSGTRLTVV.

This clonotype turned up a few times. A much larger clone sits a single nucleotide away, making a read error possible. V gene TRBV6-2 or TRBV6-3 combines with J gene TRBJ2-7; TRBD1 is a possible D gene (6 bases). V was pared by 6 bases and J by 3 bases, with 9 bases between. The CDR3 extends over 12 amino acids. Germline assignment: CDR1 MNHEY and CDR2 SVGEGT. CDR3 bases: TGTGCCAGCAGCCAGGGACACTACGAGCAGTACTTC. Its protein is CASSQGHYEQYF.

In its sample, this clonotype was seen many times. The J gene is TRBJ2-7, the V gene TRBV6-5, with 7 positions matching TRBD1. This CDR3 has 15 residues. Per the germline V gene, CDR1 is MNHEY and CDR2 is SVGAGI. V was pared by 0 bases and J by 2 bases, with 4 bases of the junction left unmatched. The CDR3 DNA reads TGTGCCAGCAGTTACTCTACAGGGGACACCTACGAGCAGTACTTC. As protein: CASSYSTGDTYEQYF.

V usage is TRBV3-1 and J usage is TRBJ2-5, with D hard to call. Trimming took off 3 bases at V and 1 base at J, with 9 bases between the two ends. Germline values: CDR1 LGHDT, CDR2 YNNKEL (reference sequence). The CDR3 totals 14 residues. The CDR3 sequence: CASSQAVGQETQYF. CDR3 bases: TGTGCCAGCAGCCAGGCAGTTGGCCAAGAGACCCAGTACTTC.

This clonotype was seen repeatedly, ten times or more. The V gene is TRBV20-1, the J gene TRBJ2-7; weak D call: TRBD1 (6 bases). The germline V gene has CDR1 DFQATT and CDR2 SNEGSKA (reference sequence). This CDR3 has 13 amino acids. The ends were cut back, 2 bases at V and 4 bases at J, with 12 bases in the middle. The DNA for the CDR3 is TGCAGTGCTAGATGGTGGACAGATTACGAGCAGTACTTC. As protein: CSARWWTDYEQYF.

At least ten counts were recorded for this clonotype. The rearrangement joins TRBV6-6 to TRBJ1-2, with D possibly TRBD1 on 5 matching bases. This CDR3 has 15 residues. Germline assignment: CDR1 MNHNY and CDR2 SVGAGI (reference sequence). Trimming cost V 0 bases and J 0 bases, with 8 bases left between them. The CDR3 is CASSYSTATNYGYTF. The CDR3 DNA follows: TGTGCCAGCAGTTACTCGACAGCTACTAACTATGGCTACACCTTC.

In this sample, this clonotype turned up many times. The CDR3, as DNA: TGCAGTGCTAGAGGGGGGCAGGAGATCACAGATACGCAGTATTTT. Translating gives CSARGGQEITDTQYF. V and J are TRBV20-1 and TRBJ2-3, with D perhaps matching TRBD1 (6 bases). The length of the CDR3 is 15 residues. With 1 base removed from V and 2 bases from J, the gap between germline ends came to 13 bases. Looked up from germline, CDR1 is DFQATT and CDR2 is SNEGSKA (reference sequence).

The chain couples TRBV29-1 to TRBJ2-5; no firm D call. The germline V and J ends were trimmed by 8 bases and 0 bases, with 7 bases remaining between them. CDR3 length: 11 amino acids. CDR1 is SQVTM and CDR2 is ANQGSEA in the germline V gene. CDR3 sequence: CSSRHQETQYF. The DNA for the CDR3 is TGCAGCTCAAGGCACCAAGAGACCCAGTACTTC.

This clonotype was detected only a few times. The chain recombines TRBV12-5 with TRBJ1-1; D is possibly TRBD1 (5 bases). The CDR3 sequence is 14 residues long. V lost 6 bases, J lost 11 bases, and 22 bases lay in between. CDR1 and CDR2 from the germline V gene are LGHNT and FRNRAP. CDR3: CASGLGTGGRTAFF. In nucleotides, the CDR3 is TGTGCTAGTGGCCTTGGTACCGGGGGTAGAACGGCTTTCTTT.

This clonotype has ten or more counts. The CDR3 sequence is CASSQEGGQMYNEQFF. Here the CDR3 DNA reads TGCGCCAGCAGCCAAGAAGGGGGACAGATGTACAATGAGCAGTTCTTC. The chain couples TRBV4-3 to TRBJ2-1; 7 nucleotides agree with TRBD1. Unmatched junction bases numbered 6, after V lost 0 bases and J lost 4 bases. CDR1 is LGHNA and CDR2 is YSLEER in the germline V gene. The CDR3 extends over 16 amino acids.

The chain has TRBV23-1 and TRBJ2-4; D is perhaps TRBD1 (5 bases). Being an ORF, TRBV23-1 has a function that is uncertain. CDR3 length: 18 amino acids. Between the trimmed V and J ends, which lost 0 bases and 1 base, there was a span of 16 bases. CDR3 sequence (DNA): TGCGCCAGCAGTCAATCCTGCAGGGCCCCACTGGCCAAAAACATTCAGTACTTC. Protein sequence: CASSQSCRAPLAKNIQYF.

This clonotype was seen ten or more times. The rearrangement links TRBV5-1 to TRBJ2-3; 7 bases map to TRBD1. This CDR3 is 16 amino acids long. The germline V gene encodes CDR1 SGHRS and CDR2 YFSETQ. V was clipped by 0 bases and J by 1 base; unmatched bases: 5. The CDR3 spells CASSLVSTGGTDTQYF. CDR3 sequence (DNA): TGCGCCAGCAGCTTGGTTTCCACAGGGGGCACAGATACGCAGTATTTT.

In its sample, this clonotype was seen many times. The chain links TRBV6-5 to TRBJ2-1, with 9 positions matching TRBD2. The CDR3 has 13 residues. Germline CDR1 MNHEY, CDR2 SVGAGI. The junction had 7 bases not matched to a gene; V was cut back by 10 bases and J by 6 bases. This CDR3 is CATRRGGGNEQFF. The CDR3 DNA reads TGTGCCACCCGGCGGGGGGGCGGCAATGAGCAGTTCTTC.